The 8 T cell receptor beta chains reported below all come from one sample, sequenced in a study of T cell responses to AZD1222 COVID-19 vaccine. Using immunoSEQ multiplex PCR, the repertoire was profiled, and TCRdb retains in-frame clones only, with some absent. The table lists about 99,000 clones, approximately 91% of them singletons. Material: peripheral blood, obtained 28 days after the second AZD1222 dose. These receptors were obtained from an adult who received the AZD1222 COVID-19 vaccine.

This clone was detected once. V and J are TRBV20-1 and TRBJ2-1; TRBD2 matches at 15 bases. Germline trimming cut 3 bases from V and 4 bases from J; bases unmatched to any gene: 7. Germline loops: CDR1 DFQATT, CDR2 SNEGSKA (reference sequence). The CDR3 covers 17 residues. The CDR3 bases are TGCAGTGCTAGTGGGGGACTAGCGGGGGGCAGTTACAATGAGCAGTTCTTC. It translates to CSASGGLAGGSYNEQFF.

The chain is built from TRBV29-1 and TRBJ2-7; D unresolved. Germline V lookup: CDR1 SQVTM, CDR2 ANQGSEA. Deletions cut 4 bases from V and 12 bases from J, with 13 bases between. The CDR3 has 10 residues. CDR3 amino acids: CSVGDRVRYF. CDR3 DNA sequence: TGCAGCGTTGGGGATAGGGTGCGGTACTTC.

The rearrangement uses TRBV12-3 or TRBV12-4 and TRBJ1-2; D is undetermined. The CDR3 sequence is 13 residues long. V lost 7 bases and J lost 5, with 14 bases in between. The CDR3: CASTLGEGYGYTF. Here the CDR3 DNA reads TGTGCCAGCACTCTTGGGGAAGGGTATGGCTACACCTTC.

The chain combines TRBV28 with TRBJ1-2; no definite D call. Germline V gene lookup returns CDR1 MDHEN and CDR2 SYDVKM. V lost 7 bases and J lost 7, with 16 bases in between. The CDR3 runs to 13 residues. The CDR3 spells CASTGAVMSGYTF. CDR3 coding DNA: TGTGCCAGCACCGGAGCAGTCATGTCTGGCTACACCTTC.

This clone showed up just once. CDR3 DNA sequence: TGTGCCAGCAGCTTAGGGCTGGGGAGCAATGAGCAGTTCTTC. It specifies CASSLGLGSNEQFF. The chain has TRBV11-2 and TRBJ2-1; the D gene is possibly TRBD2 (5 bases). The germline V and J ends were trimmed by 1 base and 6 bases, with 10 bases remaining between them. The germline V gene has CDR1 SGHAT and CDR2 FQNNGV. The CDR3 extends over 14 amino acids.

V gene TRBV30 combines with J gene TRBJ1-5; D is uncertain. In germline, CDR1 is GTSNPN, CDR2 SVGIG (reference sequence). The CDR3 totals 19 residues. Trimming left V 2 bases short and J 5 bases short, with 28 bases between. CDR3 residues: CAWSPDRVPRRAVDQPQHF. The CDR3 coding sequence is TGTGCCTGGAGTCCCGACCGGGTTCCCAGGCGGGCCGTGGATCAGCCCCAGCATTTT.

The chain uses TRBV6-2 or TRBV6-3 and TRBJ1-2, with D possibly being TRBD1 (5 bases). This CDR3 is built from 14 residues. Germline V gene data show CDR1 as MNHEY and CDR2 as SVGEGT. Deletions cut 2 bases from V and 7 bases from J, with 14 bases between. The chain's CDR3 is CASSYGRELLGYTF. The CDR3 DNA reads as TGTGCCAGCAGTTACGGCAGGGAGCTACTTGGCTACACCTTC.

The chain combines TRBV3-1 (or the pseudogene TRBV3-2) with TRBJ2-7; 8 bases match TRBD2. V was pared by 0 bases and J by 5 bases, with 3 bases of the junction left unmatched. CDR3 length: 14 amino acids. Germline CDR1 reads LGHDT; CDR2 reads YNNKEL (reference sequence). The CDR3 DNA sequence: TGTGCCAGCAGCCAAGAAGGACTAGCCCACGAGCAGTACTTC. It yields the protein CASSQEGLAHEQYF.